The 28 T cell receptor beta chains in this list originate from one sample, sequenced in a study of CD8+ T cells in alopecia areata. Treatment defined: oral pan-JAK inhibitor, 5-10 mg twice daily. Lesional scalp punch biopsies and peripheral blood were collected from alopecia areata patients. RNA, once extracted, was reverse transcribed into cDNA for use as the sequencing template. TCRdb keeps only in-frame clones here, not all; method: immunoSEQ multiplex PCR. Of a few thousand clones listed, 65% to 85% are singletons. This material consisted of skin, taken at week 24, from a patient treated with tofacitinib. The receptor set was obtained from a human donor with alopecia areata.

This clone was seen a few times. The gene calls are TRBV5-1 and TRBJ2-2; D not certain. This CDR3 is built from 15 residues. Germline CDR1 and CDR2: SGHRS and YFSETQ. V dropped 2 bases and J dropped 0 bases, with 8 bases sitting between them. Written as DNA, the CDR3 is TGCGCCAGCAGCTTCTCCACTTCGAACACCGGGGAGCTGTTTTTT. This encodes CASSFSTSNTGELFF.

The rearrangement uses TRBV6-6 and TRBJ1-4; D is ambiguous. Trimming removed 6 bases from V and 1 base from J, with 3 bases in between. The CDR3 runs 12 residues. Germline CDR1 is MNHNY and CDR2 is SVGAGI (reference sequence). The CDR3 region is CASRRTNEKLFF. Written as DNA, the CDR3 is TGTGCCAGCAGGAGAACTAATGAAAAACTGTTTTTT.

V gene TRBV27 combines with J gene TRBJ2-7, with 12 bases matching TRBD1. CDR1 is MNHEY, CDR2 SMNVEV, per germline (reference sequence). CDR3 length: 14 residues. V dropped 4 bases and J dropped 6; count of bases not matched to a gene: 4. This chain's CDR3 is CASSSGQGASEQYF. DNA of the CDR3: TGTGCCAGCAGTTCGGGACAGGGGGCGAGCGAGCAGTACTTC.

CDR3 residues: CASSPRQGAREGAFF. The DNA of the CDR3 is TGTGCCAGCAGCCCTCGGCAGGGGGCGAGGGAGGGAGCTTTCTTT. This rearrangement joins TRBV7-2 to TRBJ1-1; 8 bases match TRBD1. CDR3 length equals 15 residues. The J segment lost 10 bases and the V segment lost 5 bases, leaving 15 bases of the junction unmatched. CDR1 is SGHTA and CDR2 is FQGNSA in the germline V gene.

This rearrangement joins TRBV11-1 to TRBJ2-3, with a tentative D call TRBD1 (5 bases). CDR3 length equals 19 residues. Germline-derived CDR1 and CDR2 are SGHAT and FQDESV (reference sequence). Trimming took off 4 bases at V and 3 bases at J, with 26 bases between the two ends. The CDR3 sequence is CASSSQFQFVRVTTDTQYF. DNA of the CDR3: TGTGCCAGCAGCTCTCAGTTCCAGTTTGTCAGGGTTACGACAGATACGCAGTATTTT.

Only one count was recorded for this clone. V usage is TRBV6-5 and J usage is TRBJ2-7; 12 nucleotides align to TRBD2. There are 14 residues in the CDR3. V shed 4 bases, J shed 4 bases, and the junction held 2 bases outside the gene matches. Germline V lookup: CDR1 MNHEY, CDR2 SVGAGI. The CDR3 nucleotides read TGTGCCAGCAGTTCGACTAGCGGGGGTTACGAGCAGTACTTC. Its protein product is CASSSTSGGYEQYF.

This chain uses TRBV4-3 with TRBJ1-1; D is perhaps TRBD1 (6 bases). The germline V gene encodes CDR1 LGHNA and CDR2 YSLEER. The V end was cut by 4 bases, the J end by 4 bases, with 10 bases between. CDR3 length: 13 amino acids. CDR3 sequence: CASSRGGGTEAFF. Here the CDR3 DNA reads TGCGCCAGCAGCCGGGGGGGCGGCACTGAAGCTTTCTTT.

The chain is built from TRBV29-1 and TRBJ2-7; 10 bases fit TRBD2. J lost 1 base, V lost 6 bases, and 3 bases had no gene match. CDR1 is SQVTM, CDR2 ANQGSEA, per germline. This CDR3 is 13 amino acids long. CDR3 sequence reads: CSVGLAASYEQYF. In DNA form, the CDR3 reads TGCAGCGTAGGACTAGCGGCTTCCTACGAGCAGTACTTC.

The chain uses TRBV2 and TRBJ2-1; 8 bases align to TRBD2. The V segment lost 6 bases and the J segment 9 bases; nucleotides outside the gene matches: 4. This CDR3 region has 12 residues. Germline values: CDR1 SNHLY, CDR2 FYNNEI. Here the CDR3 DNA reads TGTGCCAGCAGCGGACTAGCCTTTGAGCAGTTCTTC. Protein: CASSGLAFEQFF. Drawing the rest from reference TRBV2 and TRBJ2-1, the complete variable domain is EPEVTQTPSHQVTQMGQEVILRCVPISNHLYFYWYRQILGQKVEFLVSFYNNEISEKSEIFDDQFSVERPDGSNFTLKIRSTKLEDSAMYFCASSGLAFEQFFGPGTRLTVL.

The V call is TRBV7-4, the J call TRBJ2-7; 9 bases match TRBD1. Germline V CDR1 and CDR2: SGHVT, SQSDAQ. V gave up 2 bases and J gave up 5 bases; unmatched junction bases: 10. This CDR3 is built from 16 residues. The CDR3 sequence is CASSLPQPTGGHEQYF. The DNA for the CDR3 is TGTGCCAGCAGCTTACCACAACCTACAGGGGGCCACGAGCAGTACTTC. The whole variable domain, remainder taken from reference TRBV7-4 and TRBJ2-7, is GAGVSQSPRYKVAKRGRDVALRCDSISGHVTLYWYRQTLGQGSEVLTYSQSDAQRDKSGRPSGRFSAERPERSVSTLKIQRTEQGDSAVYLCASSLPQPTGGHEQYFGPGTRLTVT.

Details on this clone: The same CDR3 is also encoded by other DNA sequences in this sample. V usage is TRBV6-6 and J usage is TRBJ1-1, with 7 bases that match TRBD1. The CDR3 consists of 13 residues. Trimming removed 6 bases from V and 4 bases from J; junction bases left unmatched: 5. Germline V gene data show CDR1 as MNHNY and CDR2 as SVGAGI (reference sequence). The CDR3 region is CASRLQGRTEAFF. The CDR3 DNA reads TGTGCCAGCAGGCTACAGGGGCGCACTGAAGCTTTCTTT.

This chain uses TRBV27 with TRBJ1-2, with TRBD1 identical over 10 bases. Germline assignment: CDR1 MNHEY and CDR2 SMNVEV (reference sequence). CDR3 length: 17 amino acids. V lost 6 bases, J lost 8 bases, and 18 bases stayed unmatched. CDR3 loop: CASSIGGPDRGSEGYTF. CDR3 nucleotide sequence: TGTGCCAGCAGCATAGGGGGACCGGACAGGGGGTCGGAAGGCTACACCTTC.

This clone has more than one count but fewer than ten. The chain carries TRBV6-6 and TRBJ2-7, with D unclear. The CDR3 has 13 amino acids. V lost 2 bases to trimming and J lost 6 bases, with 11 bases between them. Per germline, CDR1 MNHNY and CDR2 SVGAGI (reference sequence). For the CDR3, the DNA is TGTGCCAGCAGTTACGGGTATAAGTTCGAGCAGTACTTC. This sequence encodes CASSYGYKFEQYF.

The V gene is TRBV2, the J gene TRBJ2-1, with TRBD2 matching over 8 bases. The V segment lost 5 bases and the J segment 2 bases; nucleotides outside the gene matches: 5. In germline, CDR1 is SNHLY, CDR2 FYNNEI. The CDR3 spans 15 residues. The CDR3 region is CASSSRGGPYNEQFF. CDR3 nucleotides: TGTGCCAGCAGTTCTCGGGGGGGACCCTACAATGAGCAGTTCTTC.

A word on this clone: At one end, the junction sequence differs from germline, possibly due to a read error. The chain carries TRBV10-3 and TRBJ2-7; D ambiguous. The CDR3 has 14 amino acids. Germline values: CDR1 ENHRY, CDR2 SYGVKD. The CDR3 protein is CAVSEWASTYEQYF. In nucleotides, the CDR3 is TGTGCCGTCAGTGAGTGGGCGAGTACCTACGAGCAGTACTTC.

The chain uses TRBV18 and TRBJ2-5, with D unresolved. The V and J ends lost 5 bases and 2 bases respectively, with 12 bases between them. This CDR3 spans 14 amino acids. The germline V gene has CDR1 KGHSH and CDR2 LQKENI. The CDR3 here is CASSSGSRQETQYF. In DNA form, the CDR3 reads TGTGCCAGCTCATCGGGCTCCAGGCAAGAGACCCAGTACTTC.

The CDR3 nucleotides are TGCGCCAGCAGCCAAGATGCGGGCACCGGGGAGCTGTTTTTT. Its translation is CASSQDAGTGELFF. This chain joins TRBV4-3 and TRBJ2-2, with D maybe TRBD2 (5 bases). Germline assignment: CDR1 LGHNA and CDR2 YSLEER. V was pared by 0 bases and J by 4 bases, with 6 bases between. CDR3 length: 14 amino acids.

V is TRBV4-2 and J is TRBJ2-4; TRBD2 matches 9 bases. Germline values: CDR1 LGHNA, CDR2 YNFKEQ. This CDR3 is 16 amino acids long. With V trimmed by 1 base and J by 3 bases, 4 bases remained unmatched. The CDR3 spells CASSQVAGAGKNIQYF. The CDR3 DNA follows: TGTGCCAGCAGCCAAGTAGCGGGGGCGGGCAAAAACATTCAGTACTTC.

The chain is built from TRBV19 and TRBJ2-6, with 8 positions matching TRBD2. The CDR3 consists of 18 residues. Germline CDR1 LNHDA, CDR2 SQIVND (reference sequence). V trimming: 9 bases; J trimming: 1 base; junction bases outside the gene matches: 14. The CDR3 nucleotides are TGTGCCAGCGGGGGGGTACTGGGGAGTTTATCTGGGGCCAACGTCCTGACTTTC. It specifies CASGGVLGSLSGANVLTF. Full variable domain (remainder filled in from reference TRBV19 and TRBJ2-6): DGGITQSPKYLFRKEGQNVTLSCEQNLNHDAMYWYRQDPGQGLRLIYYSQIVNDFQKGDIAEGYSVSREKKESFPLTVTSAQKNPTAFYLCASGGVLGSLSGANVLTFGAGSRLTVL.

This chain uses TRBV2 with TRBJ2-7; perhaps D is TRBD1 or TRBD2 (5 bases each). The germline gives CDR1 SNHLY, CDR2 FYNNEI. Between the trimmed V and J ends, which lost 10 bases and 6 bases, there was a span of 22 bases. This CDR3 is built from 14 residues. CDR3 amino acids: CANKPTGMGREQYF. As DNA, the CDR3 is TGTGCCAACAAACCTACGGGAATGGGACGCGAGCAGTACTTC.

The chain joins TRBV28 to TRBJ2-1, with D perhaps TRBD2 (5 bases). Germline CDR1 and CDR2: MDHEN and SYDVKM. The CDR3 has 12 amino acids. The V gene lost 3 bases and the J gene lost 12 bases, with 12 bases spanning the gap. The CDR3 DNA follows: TGTGCCAGCAGTTTTACTTCCCGGGGGCAGTTCTTC. Translated: CASSFTSRGQFF.

The chain employs TRBV7-9 and TRBJ2-3; TRBD1 matches 8 bases. There are 13 residues in the CDR3. The V gene's germline CDR1 is SEHNR and CDR2 FQNEAQ (reference sequence). The trim removed 5 bases at V and 7 bases at J, leaving 5 bases unmatched. The CDR3 nucleotides are TGTGCCAGCAGCGACAGGGGCCCGAATACGCAGTATTTT. Its protein is CASSDRGPNTQYF.

The rearrangement links TRBV9 to TRBJ2-3; weak D call: TRBD1 (6 bases). Between the trimmed V and J ends, which lost 4 bases and 4 bases, there was a span of 19 bases. Germline CDR1 reads SGDLS; CDR2 reads YYNGEE. The CDR3 extends over 16 amino acids. CDR3 region: CASSPPWGTNPDTQYF. The DNA of the CDR3 is TGTGCCAGCAGCCCGCCGTGGGGGACAAACCCAGATACGCAGTATTTT.

The chain employs TRBV27 and TRBJ1-2, with TRBD1 matching over 9 bases. Germline CDR1 is MNHEY and CDR2 is SMNVEV (reference sequence). This CDR3 comprises 14 residues. The V segment lost 4 bases and the J segment 8 bases; nucleotides outside the gene matches: 8. CDR3 coding DNA: TGTGCCAGCAGTTCCCTCCGGGACAGGGCAGGCTACACCTTC. Protein: CASSSLRDRAGYTF.

The genes are TRBV20-1 and TRBJ2-1; possibly TRBD2 for D (6 bases). Trimming took off 2 bases at V and 14 bases at J, with 13 bases between the two ends. There are 11 residues in the CDR3. Germline V CDR1 and CDR2: DFQATT, SNEGSKA (reference sequence). CDR3 loop: CSARIGGVEFF. CDR3 bases: TGCAGTGCTAGAATTGGAGGGGTGGAGTTCTTC.

This rearrangement joins TRBV4-1 to TRBJ2-1; D may correspond to TRBD1 or TRBD2 (6 bases each). Germline assignment: CDR1 MGHRA and CDR2 YSYEKL. Trimming removed 1 base from V and 7 bases from J, with 14 bases in between. This CDR3 is 15 amino acids long. CDR3 nucleotide sequence: TGCGCCAGCAGCCAAGGCGGGACATTGATGAATGAGCAGTTCTTC. It yields the protein CASSQGGTLMNEQFF.

This chain links TRBV7-3 with TRBJ2-3, with 8 bases matching TRBD2. The J segment lost 1 base and the V segment lost 1 base, leaving 1 base of the junction unmatched. This CDR3 region has 15 residues. Germline-derived CDR1 and CDR2 are SGHTA and FQGTGA. CDR3 nucleotide sequence: TGTGCCAGCAGCTTAAGGCGGGGGGGCACAGATACGCAGTATTTT. Amino acid sequence: CASSLRRGGTDTQYF.

The chain links TRBV14 to TRBJ2-1; 16 nucleotides line up with TRBD2. There are 20 residues in the CDR3. The V segment lost 3 bases and the J segment 0 bases; nucleotides outside the gene matches: 8. Germline V gene data show CDR1 as SGHDN and CDR2 as FVKESK. The chain's CDR3 is CASSQRLGLAGGSSYNEQFF. In DNA form, the CDR3 reads TGTGCCAGCAGCCAGCGATTGGGACTAGCGGGGGGGAGCTCCTACAATGAGCAGTTCTTC.